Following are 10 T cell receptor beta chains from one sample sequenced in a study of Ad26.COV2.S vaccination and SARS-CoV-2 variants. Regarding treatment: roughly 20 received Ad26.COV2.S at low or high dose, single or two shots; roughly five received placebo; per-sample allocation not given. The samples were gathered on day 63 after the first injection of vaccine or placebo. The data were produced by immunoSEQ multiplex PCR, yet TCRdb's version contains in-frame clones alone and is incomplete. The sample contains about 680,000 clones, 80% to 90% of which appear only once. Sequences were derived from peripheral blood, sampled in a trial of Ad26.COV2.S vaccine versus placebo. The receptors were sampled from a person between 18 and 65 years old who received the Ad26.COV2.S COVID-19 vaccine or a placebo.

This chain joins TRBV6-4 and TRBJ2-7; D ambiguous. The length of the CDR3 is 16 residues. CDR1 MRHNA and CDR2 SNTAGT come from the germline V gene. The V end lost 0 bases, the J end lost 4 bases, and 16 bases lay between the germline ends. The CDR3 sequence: CASSDSFTDLPYEQYF. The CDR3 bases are TGTGCCAGCAGTGACTCGTTTACAGACCTTCCGTACGAGCAGTACTTC.

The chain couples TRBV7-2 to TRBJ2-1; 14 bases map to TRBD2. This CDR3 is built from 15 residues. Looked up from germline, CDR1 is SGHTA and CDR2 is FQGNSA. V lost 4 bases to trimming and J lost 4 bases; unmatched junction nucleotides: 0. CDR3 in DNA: TGTGCCAGCAGCTGGACTAGCGGGAGGTACAATGAGCAGTTCTTC. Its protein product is CASSWTSGRYNEQFF.

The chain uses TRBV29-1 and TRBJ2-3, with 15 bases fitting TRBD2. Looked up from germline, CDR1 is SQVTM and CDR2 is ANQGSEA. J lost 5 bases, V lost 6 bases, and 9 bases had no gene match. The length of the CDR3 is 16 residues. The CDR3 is CSVPGLAGGRGDTQYF. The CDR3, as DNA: TGCAGCGTCCCGGGACTAGCGGGAGGAAGGGGAGATACGCAGTATTTT.

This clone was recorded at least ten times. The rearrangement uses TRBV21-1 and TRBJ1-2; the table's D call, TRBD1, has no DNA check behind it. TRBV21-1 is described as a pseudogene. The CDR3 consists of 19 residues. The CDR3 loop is CASSKTTLENETGRYGYTF. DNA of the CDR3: TGTGCCAGCAGCAAAACCACGCTAGAGAATGAGACAGGTCGATATGGCTACACCTTC.

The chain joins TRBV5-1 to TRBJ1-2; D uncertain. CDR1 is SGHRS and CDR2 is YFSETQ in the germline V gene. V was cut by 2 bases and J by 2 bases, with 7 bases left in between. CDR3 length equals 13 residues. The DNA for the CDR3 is TGCGCCAGCAGCTTAGATAAGAACTATGGCTACACCTTC. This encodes CASSLDKNYGYTF.

The CDR3 reads CAWSVLGFQSPLHF. The CDR3, as DNA: TGTGCCTGGAGTGTACTGGGGTTCCAATCCCCCCTCCACTTT. The genes are TRBV30 and TRBJ1-6; no reliable D call. Germline CDR1 and CDR2: GTSNPN and SVGIG (reference sequence). Trimming removed 0 bases from V and 13 bases from J, with 16 bases in between. The CDR3 has 14 residues.

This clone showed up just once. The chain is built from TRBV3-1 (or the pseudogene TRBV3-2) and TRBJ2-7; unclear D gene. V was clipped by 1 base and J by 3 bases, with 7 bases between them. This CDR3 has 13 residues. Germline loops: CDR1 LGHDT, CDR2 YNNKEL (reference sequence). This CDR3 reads CASSQGLVYEQYF. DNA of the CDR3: TGTGCCAGCAGCCAAGGCCTAGTCTACGAGCAGTACTTC.

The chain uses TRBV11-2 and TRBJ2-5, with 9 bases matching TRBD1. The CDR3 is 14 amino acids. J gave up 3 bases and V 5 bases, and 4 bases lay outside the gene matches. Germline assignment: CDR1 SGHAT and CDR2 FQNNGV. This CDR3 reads CASSRDRAKETQYF. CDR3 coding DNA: TGTGCCAGCAGCCGGGACAGGGCGAAAGAGACCCAGTACTTC.

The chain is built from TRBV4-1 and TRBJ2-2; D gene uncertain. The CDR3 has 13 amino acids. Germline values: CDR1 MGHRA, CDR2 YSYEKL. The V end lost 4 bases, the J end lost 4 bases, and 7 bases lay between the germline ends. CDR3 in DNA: TGCGCCAGCAGCCCTCCGGGCACCGGGGAGCTGTTTTTT. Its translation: CASSPPGTGELFF.

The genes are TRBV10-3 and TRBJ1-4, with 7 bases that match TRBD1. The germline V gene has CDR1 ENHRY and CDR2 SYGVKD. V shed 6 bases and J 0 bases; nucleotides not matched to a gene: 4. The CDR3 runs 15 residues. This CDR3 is CAISLGQATNEKLFF. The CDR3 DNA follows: TGTGCCATCAGCCTAGGACAGGCAACTAATGAAAAACTGTTTTTT.